This T cell receptor beta chain was found in a study of monozygotic twins with inflammatory bowel disease (dated 2019 in TCRdb). Background on the whole study: The full study comprised 28 monozygotic twin pairs: nine German pairs (four IBD-concordant, five IBD-discordant) and 19 IBD-discordant Danish pairs. Each individual had, on average, about 151 000 unique TCRalpha sequences and 181 000 unique TCRbeta sequences available for analysis. Disease-associated traits were sought mainly through comparisons between IBD patients and their genetically identical healthy co-twins within discordant pairs.

Libraries were built with 5' RACE. The input for every TCR library was approximately 3,500 ng of total RNA. For each sample, cDNA synthesis was carried out in eight separate reactions using SMARTScribe reverse transcriptase. During cDNA synthesis, template switching was used to introduce unique molecular identifiers that contained a 6-nucleotide sample barcode. TCRalpha and TCRbeta cDNA was amplified by two nested PCRs of 16 and 9 cycles, with bead purification after each PCR. Before amplification, the cDNA was both treated with uracil DNA-glycosylase and purified with the QIAquick PCR purification kit. In the second PCR, Illumina TruSeq-compatible adapters and sample-specific barcodes were added. TapeStation and Qubit were used to check library quality and concentration, and 4 to 6 ng of each library went into the pool. The pooled libraries were sequenced with 2 x 100 bp reads and custom sequencing primers on an Illumina HiSeq2500 single-index Rapid Run. Processing in the source paper ran as follows. MiGEC version 1.2.6 was used for UMI-based consensus assembly to correct PCR and sequencing errors. V(D)J alignment, clonotype assembly and CDR3 extraction were performed with MiXCR version 2.1.1. To normalise gene usage, clonotype sharing and MAIT/NKT TCR abundance, the top 1000, 10 000 and 20 000 clonotypes in each sample were analysed. After downsampling to 27 000 UMIs, diversity was calculated as the inverse Simpson index using the vegan R package. Statistical testing used paired Mann-Whitney U tests on the discordant twin pairs and applied Benjamini-Hochberg correction for multiple testing. After the reads were reprocessed by TCRdb, one entry was made per CDR3 protein sequence, with no DNA. In this record, the V and J calls reflect TCRdb's handling and not the investigators' own analysis. The table for this sample shows more than 300,000 distinct CDR3 sequences. The ten largest clones capture 2% to 3% of the sample.

The CDR3, cysteine through phenylalanine, is 16 amino acids long. No DNA sequence was recorded. CDR1 and CDR2 (MGHRA, YSYEKL) derive from the germline V gene. Concerning this clonotype: This receptor's antigen is unknown.

From each donor, a roughly 2.3 ml peripheral blood sample was collected into PAXgene tubes and stored at -80 degrees C. Without any T cell sorting, total RNA was extracted from whole blood using the PAXgene blood miRNA kit on an automated QIAcube. Peripheral blood from monozygotic twin pairs who were concordant or discordant for inflammatory bowel disease underwent deep TCRalpha and TCRbeta repertoire profiling using unique molecular barcoding. Smoking habits were recorded for all twin pairs, and individuals were classified as current, former or never smokers. General findings and caveats noted by the study authors: Background noise and inter-individual variability may have been introduced into the repertoires by the differing immunosuppressive treatments among patients. The results gave no support for a single strong signal or clonotype linked to IBD. Concordant and discordant twins showed no difference in repertoire similarity, possibly because of limited statistical power. Compared with healthy twins, IBD patients had fewer clonotypes in common with other individuals, a difference most pronounced in patients showing signs of disease activity. Distinction between different T cell subtypes could not be achieved in the analysis. Measured by the inverse Simpson index, TCRbeta repertoire diversity was lower in IBD patients than in their healthy co-twins.

The source is a human donor with ulcerative colitis or Crohn's disease, or a healthy co-twin of an affected twin (not recorded which). In this chain, TRBV4-1 is recombined with TRBJ2-7; with no DNA, the TCRdb D assignment of TRBD1 cannot be verified. Sequences were obtained from blood. CDR3 region: CASSHTEDRASYEQYF.